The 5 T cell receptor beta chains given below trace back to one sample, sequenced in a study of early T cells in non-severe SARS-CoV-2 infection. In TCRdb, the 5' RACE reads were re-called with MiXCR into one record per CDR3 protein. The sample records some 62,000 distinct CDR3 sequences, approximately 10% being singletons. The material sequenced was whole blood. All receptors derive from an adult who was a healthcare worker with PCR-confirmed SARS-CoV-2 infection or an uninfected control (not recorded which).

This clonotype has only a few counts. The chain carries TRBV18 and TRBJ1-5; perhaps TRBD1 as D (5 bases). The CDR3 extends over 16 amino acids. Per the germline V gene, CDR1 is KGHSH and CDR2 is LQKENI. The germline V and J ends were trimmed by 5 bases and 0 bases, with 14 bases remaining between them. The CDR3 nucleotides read TGTGCCAGCTCATCAAACAACAGGAATAGCAATCAGCCCCAGCATTTT. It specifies CASSSNNRNSNQPQHF.

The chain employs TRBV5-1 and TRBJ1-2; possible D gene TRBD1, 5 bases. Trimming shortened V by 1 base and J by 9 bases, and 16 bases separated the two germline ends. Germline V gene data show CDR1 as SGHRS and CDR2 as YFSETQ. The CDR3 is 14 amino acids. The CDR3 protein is CASSLTQDLSRYTF. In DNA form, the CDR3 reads TGCGCCAGCAGCTTGACACAGGACCTCTCTCGCTACACCTTC. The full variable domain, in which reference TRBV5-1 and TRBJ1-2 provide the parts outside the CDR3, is KAGVTQTPRYLIKTRGQQVTLSCSPISGHRSVSWYQQTPGQGLQFLFEYFSETQRNKGNFPGRFSGRQFSNSRSEMNVSTLELGDSALYLCASSLTQDLSRYTFGSGTRLTVV.

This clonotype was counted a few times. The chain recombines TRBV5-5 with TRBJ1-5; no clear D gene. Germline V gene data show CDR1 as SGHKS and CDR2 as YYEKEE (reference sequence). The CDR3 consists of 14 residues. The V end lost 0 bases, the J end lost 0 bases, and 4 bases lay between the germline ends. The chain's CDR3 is CASSLESSNQPQHF. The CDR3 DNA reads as TGTGCCAGCAGCTTGGAAAGTAGCAATCAGCCCCAGCATTTT.

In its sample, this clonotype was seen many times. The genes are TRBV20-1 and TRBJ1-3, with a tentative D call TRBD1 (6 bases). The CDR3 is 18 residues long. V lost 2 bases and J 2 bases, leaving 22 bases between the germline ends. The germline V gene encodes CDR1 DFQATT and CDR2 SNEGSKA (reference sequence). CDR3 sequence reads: CSARKYLSGALTGNTIYF. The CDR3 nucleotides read TGCAGTGCTAGAAAGTACCTCTCAGGGGCCCTTACTGGAAACACCATATATTTT.

The CDR3, as DNA: TGTGCCTGGAGTGACGGGACCCACTCCTATGGCTACACCTTC. It specifies CAWSDGTHSYGYTF. The chain is built from TRBV30 and TRBJ1-2, with a tentative D call TRBD1 (5 bases). Germline V CDR1 and CDR2: GTSNPN, SVGIG (reference sequence). V was shortened by 1 base and J by 4 bases, with 13 bases between the two germline ends. CDR3 length: 14 amino acids.